This T cell receptor beta chain appears in the sequencing data of a study of regulatory T cells in long-lasting Graves disease. Study-wide points: Persistent patients shared more public clonotypes (around 3,000) than new patients (roughly 1,000).

Arm-PCR with iRepertoire HTBI primers amplified the CDR3 regions for these TCR beta libraries. One entry per CDR3 protein, called by TCRdb with MiXCR from the multiplex PCR reads. The data contain hundreds of thousands of distinct CDR3 sequences, 25% to 35% of them singletons. This sample's time point: persistent/refractory GD, antithyroid drugs over 5 years with positive TRAb. TCR sequences were obtained from RNA taken from PBMCs. Roughly 10 milliliters of peripheral blood were taken and placed in EDTA tubes. As for this clonotype: Its specificity is unknown.

The sample consisted of peripheral blood mononuclear cells (PBMCs), taken when the disease was refractory, from a patient treated with antithyroid drugs. This clonotype was sampled from a female donor with Graves disease.

CDR3 in DNA: TGTGCCAGCAGCCCACAGGGGTGGGCTGAAGCTTTCTTT. Its translation is CASSPQGWAEAFF. The chain has TRBV16 and TRBJ1-1; 7 nucleotides match TRBD1. The length of the CDR3 is 13 residues. Trimming cost V 4 bases and J 6 bases; bases outside gene matches: 5. Germline CDR1 and CDR2: KGHSY and FQNENV.